The sequence of this T cell receptor beta chain was determined in a study of cytomegalovirus exposure and HLA in healthy donors. PCR amplification relied on 60 Vbeta primers (plus 13 Jbeta primers). Produced via immunoSEQ multiplex PCR; TCRdb's table is partial and in-frame only. The repertoire holds around 120,000 clones, with roughly 80% as singletons. The source of this sequence is a boy aged 5-17 years in good health and CMV-seronegative. Sample: PBMCs.

The CDR3 protein is CASSRSLAGGSYEQYF. DNA of the CDR3: TGTGCCAGCAGCCGATCGCTAGCGGGTGGTTCCTACGAGCAGTACTTC. V usage is TRBV27 and J usage is TRBJ2-7; 8 bases match TRBD2. The CDR3 has 16 amino acids. Germline V CDR1 and CDR2: MNHEY, SMNVEV (reference sequence). Trimming removed 6 bases from V and 1 base from J; junction bases left unmatched: 11.